These T cell receptor beta chains were read from a single sample in a study of blood T cell repertoires in COVID-19. The data were produced by immunoSEQ multiplex PCR, yet TCRdb's version contains in-frame clones alone and is incomplete. The sample carries about 200,000 clones, more than 75% recorded once. The sequenced sample was peripheral blood. These receptors came from a man aged 40-50 years with active or convalescent COVID-19. CDR3s include the opening cysteine and the closing phenylalanine or tryptophan. D genes are given only for firm matches. Clone size appears in some rows only: once, few, many, or a class for an expanded clone.

clone_size: NA
j_call: TRBJ2-3
v_call: TRBV27
d_call: NA
cdr3_nt: TGTGCCAGCAGTTTAAGGGGGTTTGGGTACACAGATACGCAGTATTTT
cdr3_aa: CASSLRGFGYTDTQYF

clone_size: few
j_call: TRBJ1-1
v_call: TRBV18
d_call: NA
cdr3_nt: TGTGCCAGCTCACCCGTCGGCGGTAGGGGCTCGATGAACACTGAAGCTTTCTTT
cdr3_aa: CASSPVGGRGSMNTEAFF

clone_size: NA
j_call: TRBJ2-1
v_call: TRBV5-1
d_call: TRBD2
cdr3_nt: TGCGCCAGCAGCTTGGCCGAGGGAGGGCCATCCTACAATGAGCAGTTCTTC
cdr3_aa: CASSLAEGGPSYNEQFF

clone_size: NA
j_call: TRBJ2-1
v_call: TRBV2
d_call: TRBD2
cdr3_nt: TGTGCCAGCAGTAATCCTTTAGCGGGGGGGCTCAATGAGCAGTTCTTC
cdr3_aa: CASSNPLAGGLNEQFF

clone_size: NA
j_call: TRBJ2-2
v_call: TRBV11-1
d_call: TRBD2
cdr3_nt: TGTGCCAGCAGTCCCCTCCTAGCGGCGAACACCGGGGAGCTGTTTTTT
cdr3_aa: CASSPLLAANTGELFF

clone_size: NA
j_call: TRBJ1-4
v_call: TRBV5-1
d_call: NA
cdr3_nt: TGCGCCAGCAGCTTGACAGGTGTTAATGAAAAACTGTTTTTT
cdr3_aa: CASSLTGVNEKLFF

clone_size: NA
j_call: TRBJ2-2
v_call: TRBV24-1
d_call: NA
cdr3_nt: TGTGCCACCAAACGGGAAGCCACCGGGGAGCTGTTTTTT
cdr3_aa: CATKREATGELFF

clone_size: once
j_call: TRBJ2-7
v_call: TRBV30
d_call: NA
cdr3_nt: TGTGCCTGGAGTGTAGGGGCTTACGAGCAGTACTTC
cdr3_aa: CAWSVGAYEQYF

clone_size: NA
j_call: TRBJ1-5
v_call: TRBV28
d_call: TRBD1
cdr3_nt: TGTGCCAGCAGTTTATCCCTCGGGACAGGCAATCAGCCCCAGCATTTT
cdr3_aa: CASSLSLGTGNQPQHF

clone_size: NA
j_call: TRBJ1-2
v_call: TRBV4-3
d_call: NA
cdr3_nt: TGCGCCAGCAGCCCGTATCGATATCGGGGGGCTGGCTACACCTTC
cdr3_aa: CASSPYRYRGAGYTF

clone_size: NA
j_call: TRBJ2-1
v_call: TRBV7-6
d_call: TRBD2
cdr3_nt: TGTGCCAGCAGCTTAGCTTTAGCGGGGGGCTCCTACAATGAGCAGTTCTTC
cdr3_aa: CASSLALAGGSYNEQFF

clone_size: NA
j_call: TRBJ1-3
v_call: TRBV7-8
d_call: TRBD1
cdr3_nt: TGTGCCAGCAGCTTAGCTCGGACAGGGAGAAACACCATATATTTT
cdr3_aa: CASSLARTGRNTIYF

clone_size: NA
j_call: TRBJ1-3
v_call: TRBV28
d_call: NA
cdr3_nt: TGTGCCAGCAGTTTGTCGGGGTTCTCTGGAAACACCATATATTTT
cdr3_aa: CASSLSGFSGNTIYF

clone_size: NA
j_call: TRBJ2-7
v_call: TRBV5-4
d_call: NA
cdr3_nt: TGTGCCAGCAGCTTTAACCAGTACGAGCAGTACTTC
cdr3_aa: CASSFNQYEQYF

clone_size: NA
j_call: TRBJ1-2
v_call: TRBV6-5
d_call: TRBD1
cdr3_nt: TGTGCCAGCGGCAGGGGGGCTGGCTACACCTTC
cdr3_aa: CASGRGAGYTF

clone_size: NA
j_call: TRBJ1-1
v_call: TRBV12-5
d_call: NA
cdr3_nt: TGTGCTAGTGCCGATGTCGGCACTGAAGCTTTCTTT
cdr3_aa: CASADVGTEAFF

clone_size: NA
j_call: TRBJ2-1
v_call: TRBV7-9
d_call: TRBD2
cdr3_nt: TGTGCCAGCAGCTTAGGTGGGACTAGCGCGCATGAGCAGTTCTTC
cdr3_aa: CASSLGGTSAHEQFF

clone_size: NA
j_call: TRBJ2-1
v_call: TRBV5-8
d_call: TRBD2
cdr3_nt: TGTGCCAGCAGCTTGGCCGGACCTCCGGGGCTAGCGGGAGGAGGTGAGCAGTTCTTC
cdr3_aa: CASSLAGPPGLAGGGEQFF

clone_size: NA
j_call: TRBJ1-5
v_call: TRBV2
d_call: NA
cdr3_nt: TGTGCCAGCAGTGACATCAAGGGAGGGGATCAGCCCCAGCATTTT
cdr3_aa: CASSDIKGGDQPQHF

clone_size: NA
j_call: TRBJ2-1
v_call: TRBV15
d_call: NA
cdr3_nt: TGTGCCACCAGCAGCGGGAGTGGCGACAATGAGCAGTTCTTC
cdr3_aa: CATSSGSGDNEQFF

clone_size: once
j_call: TRBJ2-5
v_call: TRBV27
d_call: NA
cdr3_nt: TGTGCCAGCAGTTTAGGGGTTGGCGGGCCACAAGAGACCCAGTACTTC
cdr3_aa: CASSLGVGGPQETQYF

clone_size: NA
j_call: TRBJ1-5
v_call: TRBV6-5
d_call: NA
cdr3_nt: TGTGCCAGCAGAATAGGGGGTGGGGGCAATCAGCCCCAGCATTTT
cdr3_aa: CASRIGGGGNQPQHF

clone_size: NA
j_call: TRBJ2-7
v_call: TRBV19
d_call: TRBD1
cdr3_nt: TGTGCCAGTACCCAGGGGACAGGGATGACCTACGAGCAGTACTTC
cdr3_aa: CASTQGTGMTYEQYF

clone_size: once
j_call: TRBJ1-5
v_call: TRBV4-1
d_call: NA
cdr3_nt: TGCGCCAGCAGCCACCCGGACAGTAATAGCAATCAGCCCCAGCATTTT
cdr3_aa: CASSHPDSNSNQPQHF

clone_size: NA
j_call: TRBJ2-7
v_call: TRBV19
d_call: TRBD1
cdr3_nt: TGTGCCAGTAGTATAAGTTCCGGGACAGGCCTCCCCTACGAGCAGTACTTC
cdr3_aa: CASSISSGTGLPYEQYF

clone_size: NA
j_call: TRBJ1-1
v_call: TRBV12-5
d_call: NA
cdr3_nt: TGTGCTAGTGGTCCAACAGCGGACACTGAAGCTTTCTTT
cdr3_aa: CASGPTADTEAFF

clone_size: NA
j_call: TRBJ2-3
v_call: TRBV2
d_call: TRBD2
cdr3_nt: TGTGCCAGCACCCCGAGGTCCGCTAGCGGTCAAAAGTATTTT
cdr3_aa: CASTPRSASGQKYF

clone_size: NA
j_call: TRBJ1-2
v_call: TRBV19
d_call: NA
cdr3_nt: TGTGCCAGTAGTGCGACGCCGGGACATAACTATGGCTACACCTTC
cdr3_aa: CASSATPGHNYGYTF

clone_size: NA
j_call: TRBJ2-1
v_call: TRBV18
d_call: NA
cdr3_nt: TGTGCCAGCTCACCATTTGGGCAGGGGCCTTACAATGAGCAGTTCTTC
cdr3_aa: CASSPFGQGPYNEQFF

clone_size: NA
j_call: TRBJ1-5
v_call: TRBV5-1
d_call: NA
cdr3_nt: TGCGCCAGCAGCTTGGAAGGGGTTCGAAATCAGCCCCAGCATTTT
cdr3_aa: CASSLEGVRNQPQHF

clone_size: NA
j_call: TRBJ2-3
v_call: TRBV9
d_call: NA
cdr3_nt: TGTGCCAGCAGCGTAGCAGGGCCAGGTACCACAGATACGCAGTATTTT
cdr3_aa: CASSVAGPGTTDTQYF